This T cell receptor beta chain was identified in a study of blood T cell repertoires in COVID-19. Study summary: Samples taken during acute and convalescent COVID-19 were collected in the United States, Italy and Spain. Sources were T cells, B-cell-depleted T cells, or PBMCs; the material itself was cDNA or gDNA.

Original data processing: Researchers report that nucleated cell counts were estimated from reference gene primer amplification. This table comes from immunoSEQ multiplex PCR, and its TCRdb copy is limited to in-frame clones, with some not included. That table is the source of V, J and clone size, and D and trimming were worked out from the DNA. The repertoire holds some 120,000 clones, roughly 86% seen once, with almost 4.5% in the top ten. Germline V CDR1 and CDR2: LNHDA, SQIVND (reference sequence). Trimming left V 4 bases short and J 4 bases short, with 13 bases between. The CDR3 loop spans 14 amino acids.

The chain recombines TRBV19 with TRBJ1-2; D not resolved. The source is a man aged 40-49 years with acute or convalescent COVID-19. The sequencing sample was made of peripheral blood. This chain's CDR3 is CASSTARESYGYTF. In DNA form, the CDR3 reads TGTGCCAGTAGTACGGCCCGGGAAAGCTATGGCTACACCTTC.